The rows below give T cell receptor beta chains drawn from one sample of a study of cytomegalovirus exposure and HLA in healthy donors. Produced via immunoSEQ multiplex PCR; TCRdb's table is partial and in-frame only. The sample contains around 190,000 clones, around 83% of which appear only once. Sample: PBMCs. The receptors shown here come from a girl aged 2 to 10 in good health and CMV-seropositive. Both conserved end residues are part of each CDR3. Each record gives: V gene, J gene, clone size, D gene, CDR3 protein, CDR3 DNA. The D gene is left open where the match is weak. The listing skips clone size in some rows; elsewhere it reads once, few, many or a size class.

V gene: TRBV19; J gene: TRBJ1-6; clone size: -; D gene: -; CDR3 protein: CASSSKGDSPLHF; CDR3 DNA: TGTGCCAGTAGTTCCAAGGGGGATTCACCCCTCCACTTT
V gene: TRBV6-1; J gene: TRBJ1-1; clone size: -; D gene: -; CDR3 protein: CASSVGGMNTEAFF; CDR3 DNA: TGTGCCAGCAGTGTGGGGGGGATGAACACTGAAGCTTTCTTT
V gene: TRBV5-6; J gene: TRBJ1-1; clone size: once; D gene: -; CDR3 protein: CASSFRGIRTEAFF; CDR3 DNA: TGTGCCAGCAGCTTCAGGGGAATAAGGACTGAAGCTTTCTTT
V gene: TRBV5-4; J gene: TRBJ2-1; clone size: -; D gene: -; CDR3 protein: CASSLELWASNEQFF; CDR3 DNA: TGTGCCAGCAGCTTGGAGTTGTGGGCCTCCAATGAGCAGTTCTTC
V gene: TRBV4-1; J gene: TRBJ1-5; clone size: -; D gene: -; CDR3 protein: CASSQESYRNDQPQHF; CDR3 DNA: TGCGCCAGCAGCCAAGAATCGTACAGAAACGATCAGCCCCAGCATTTT
V gene: TRBV5-4; J gene: TRBJ1-1; clone size: -; D gene: -; CDR3 protein: CASSLGGVIVEAFF; CDR3 DNA: TGTGCCAGCAGCTTGGGGGGGGTTATTGTTGAAGCTTTCTTT
V gene: TRBV6-5; J gene: TRBJ1-2; clone size: -; D gene: TRBD1; CDR3 protein: CASSYEDRGLGGYTF; CDR3 DNA: TGTGCCAGCAGTTACGAGGACAGGGGGCTTGGTGGCTACACCTTC
V gene: TRBV28; J gene: TRBJ2-5; clone size: -; D gene: -; CDR3 protein: CASRKQGTQYF; CDR3 DNA: TGTGCCAGCAGGAAACAGGGAACCCAGTACTTC
V gene: TRBV28; J gene: TRBJ2-1; clone size: -; D gene: TRBD2; CDR3 protein: CASSPRLAEKFF; CDR3 DNA: TGTGCCAGCAGTCCTCGACTAGCGGAAAAGTTCTTC
V gene: TRBV5-1; J gene: TRBJ2-7; clone size: -; D gene: -; CDR3 protein: CASSGSGLRSYEQYF; CDR3 DNA: TGCGCCAGCAGCGGAAGCGGGCTCCGTTCCTACGAGCAGTACTTC
V gene: TRBV5-1; J gene: TRBJ1-2; clone size: once; D gene: TRBD1; CDR3 protein: CASSPGTGGIYGYTF; CDR3 DNA: TGCGCCAGCAGCCCTGGGACAGGTGGGATTTATGGCTACACCTTC
V gene: TRBV28; J gene: TRBJ2-5; clone size: -; D gene: TRBD2; CDR3 protein: CASSNQTSGRTEETQYF; CDR3 DNA: TGTGCCAGCAGTAACCAGACTAGCGGGAGGACGGAAGAGACCCAGTACTTC
V gene: TRBV9; J gene: TRBJ2-1; clone size: -; D gene: TRBD2; CDR3 protein: CASSRTSGGNEQFF; CDR3 DNA: TGTGCCAGCTCTCGGACTAGCGGGGGCAATGAGCAGTTCTTC
V gene: TRBV6-5; J gene: TRBJ2-7; clone size: once; D gene: -; CDR3 protein: CASSLTLLTYEQYF; CDR3 DNA: TGTGCCAGCAGTTTAACCCTACTAACCTACGAGCAGTACTTC
V gene: TRBV5-4; J gene: TRBJ2-2; clone size: -; D gene: -; CDR3 protein: CASSLSAGELFF; CDR3 DNA: TGTGCCAGCAGCTTATCAGCCGGGGAGCTGTTTTTT
V gene: TRBV30; J gene: TRBJ2-5; clone size: -; D gene: -; CDR3 protein: CAWSVGGRPLQETQYF; CDR3 DNA: TGTGCCTGGAGTGTAGGAGGGCGTCCACTCCAAGAGACCCAGTACTTC
V gene: TRBV9; J gene: TRBJ1-4; clone size: -; D gene: TRBD1; CDR3 protein: CASSSRRGSEKLFF; CDR3 DNA: TGTGCCAGCAGCTCACGCAGGGGGAGTGAAAAACTGTTTTTT
V gene: TRBV29-1; J gene: TRBJ2-1; clone size: -; D gene: TRBD2; CDR3 protein: CSAKRGNNEQFF; CDR3 DNA: TGCAGCGCGAAGCGGGGTAACAATGAGCAGTTCTTC
V gene: TRBV27; J gene: TRBJ2-7; clone size: -; D gene: -; CDR3 protein: CASSYSYSYEQYF; CDR3 DNA: TGTGCCAGCAGTTACAGCTATTCCTACGAGCAGTACTTC
V gene: TRBV6-4; J gene: TRBJ2-5; clone size: -; D gene: -; CDR3 protein: CASSDFSDKGVAIPSQETYQYF; CDR3 DNA: TGTGCCAGCAGTGACTTCTCAGATAAGGGGGTCGCCATCCCGAGCCAAGAGACCTACCAGTACTTC
V gene: TRBV27; J gene: TRBJ2-1; clone size: few; D gene: TRBD1; CDR3 protein: CASSLSATGKRSEQFF; CDR3 DNA: TGTGCCAGCAGTTTATCCGCGACAGGGAAGAGGAGTGAGCAGTTCTTC
V gene: TRBV7-2; J gene: TRBJ1-5; clone size: -; D gene: -; CDR3 protein: CASSLVRDQPQHF; CDR3 DNA: TGTGCCAGCAGCTTAGTACGGGATCAGCCCCAGCATTTT
V gene: TRBV27; J gene: TRBJ1-2; clone size: -; D gene: TRBD1; CDR3 protein: CASSFSLTGAQPSYGYTF; CDR3 DNA: TGTGCCAGCAGTTTCTCACTGACAGGGGCCCAACCGAGCTATGGCTACACCTTC
V gene: TRBV6-5; J gene: TRBJ2-6; clone size: once; D gene: -; CDR3 protein: CASSPQGAGANVLTF; CDR3 DNA: TGTGCCAGCAGTCCACAAGGGGCTGGGGCCAACGTCCTGACTTTC
V gene: TRBV5-1; J gene: TRBJ2-7; clone size: -; D gene: -; CDR3 protein: CASSPERVPYEQYF; CDR3 DNA: TGCGCCAGCAGCCCAGAACGGGTCCCCTACGAGCAGTACTTC
V gene: TRBV18; J gene: TRBJ1-3; clone size: -; D gene: -; CDR3 protein: CASSPAHSSGNTIYF; CDR3 DNA: TGTGCCAGCTCACCTGCGCACTCATCTGGAAACACCATATATTTT
V gene: TRBV28; J gene: TRBJ1-2; clone size: -; D gene: TRBD1; CDR3 protein: CASSSPGTGVGYTF; CDR3 DNA: TGTGCCAGCAGTTCCCCAGGGACAGGGGTCGGCTACACCTTC
V gene: TRBV19; J gene: TRBJ1-1; clone size: -; D gene: -; CDR3 protein: CASSQSRGTEAFF; CDR3 DNA: TGTGCCAGTAGCCAAAGCAGGGGTACTGAAGCTTTCTTT
V gene: TRBV9; J gene: TRBJ1-2; clone size: -; D gene: -; CDR3 protein: CASSADEVVRGYTF; CDR3 DNA: TGTGCCAGCAGCGCCGACGAGGTTGTCCGTGGCTACACCTTC